The sequence of this T cell receptor (beta chain) was determined in a study of PD-L1 blockade in urothelial cancer. V dropped 5 bases and J dropped 5 bases, with 12 bases sitting between them. The germline CDR1 and CDR2 sequences are SGHVS and FQNEAQ. The CDR3 covers 14 residues. The time point is: peripheral blood 6 weeks after treatment start. Measured with immunoSEQ multiplex PCR; TCRdb has only the in-frame clones, and not every one. Counted here are 53,000 or so clones, around nine tenths occurring once; the ten biggest clones make up about 2.6%. The chain carries TRBV7-8 and TRBJ1-4, with no clear D. The sequencing used PBMCs, collected around atezolizumab (anti-PD-L1) treatment. The receptor was isolated from a man between 60 and 75 years old with urothelial cancer. CDR3 DNA: TGTGCCAGCAGCCCGAGGGATCGAAATGAAAAACTGTTTTTT. It codes for CASSPRDRNEKLFF.